This record covers a single T cell receptor (beta chain). The record originates from a study of T cells expressing NK-cell markers. cDNA encoding TCR beta was synthesized via 5'RACE template switching incorporating UMIs. Each CDR3 protein gets one entry in TCRdb, which reprocessed the 5' RACE reads and gives no DNA. This table lists about 380,000 distinct CDR3 sequences. Germline V gene sequence: CDR1 SEHNR, CDR2 FQNEAQ (reference sequence). This CDR3 has 14 residues. V gene TRBV7-9 combines with J gene TRBJ1-4. The specimen was blood T cells: a sorted CD56 or NKG2C T cell subset, CD4+ or CD8+ T cells, or bulk PBMC T cells (not recorded which). The receptor was derived from a man aged 18 to 69 in good health. The CDR3 region is CASSSVATNEKLFF.